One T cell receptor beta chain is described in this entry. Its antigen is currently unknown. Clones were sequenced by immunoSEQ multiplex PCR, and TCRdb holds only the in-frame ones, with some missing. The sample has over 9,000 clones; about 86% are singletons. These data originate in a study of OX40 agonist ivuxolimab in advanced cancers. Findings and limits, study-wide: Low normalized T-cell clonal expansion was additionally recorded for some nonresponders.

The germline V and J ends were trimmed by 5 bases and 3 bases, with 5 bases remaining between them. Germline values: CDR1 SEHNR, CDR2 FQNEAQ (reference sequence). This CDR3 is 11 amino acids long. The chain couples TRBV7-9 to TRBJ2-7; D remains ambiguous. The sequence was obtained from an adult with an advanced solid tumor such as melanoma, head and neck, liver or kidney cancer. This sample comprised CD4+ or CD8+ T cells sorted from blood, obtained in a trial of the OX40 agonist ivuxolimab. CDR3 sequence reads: CASSPDYEQYF. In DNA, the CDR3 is TGTGCCAGCAGCCCTGACTACGAGCAGTACTTC.